This T cell receptor beta chain was retrieved from a study of T-cell reconstitution after alpha-beta-depleted transplantation in children. Trimming took 7 bases from V and 1 from J, leaving 8 bases between them. The germline gives CDR1 SQVTM, CDR2 ANQGSEA. The CDR3 spans 12 residues. There are many counts of this clonotype. Antigen unknown. The library targeted TCRbeta and was prepared with unique molecular identifiers. MiXCR was run by TCRdb on the PCR reads, yielding one entry per CDR3 protein. The repertoire consists of a few hundred thousand distinct CDR3 sequences, with roughly 23% occurring once and the leading ten covering more than 2%. Study-wide results and caveats: Among T cells one year after transplant, newly produced cells accounted for most counts and diversity. Several hundred graft clones that had expanded were reportedly the source of alpha-beta T cells about two months after transplant. Surviving thymic progenitors and recipient T cells were the source of high TCRbeta diversity at day 60 in some patients.

This TCR came from a girl aged 2 to 9 with Fanconi anemia, due to receive a stem cell transplant. The chain joins TRBV29-1 to TRBJ2-1; no firm D call. Specimen: PBMCs, collected before TCRalphabeta/CD19-depleted stem cell transplant. The CDR3 sequence is CSGVASYNEQFF. In DNA, the CDR3 is TGCAGCGGCGTCGCGTCCTACAATGAGCAGTTCTTC.